A single sample gave rise to the 11 T cell receptor beta chains below, sequenced in a study of beta chain features in type 1 diabetes. These receptors' targets are unknown. Expressed TCRB transcripts were sequenced after all isolated RNA was converted to cDNA. Profiling relied on immunoSEQ multiplex PCR, and the TCRdb table lists in-frame clones only, not all of them. The sample records under 850,000 clones, around 15% being singletons. General study findings and limits: Significant though moderate, a shortening of TCRB CDR3s appeared in all four CD4+ subsets of Type 1 diabetes patients.

What was sequenced was naive CD4+ T cells from blood. The receptors were gathered from a man younger than 30 with type 1 diabetes.

V and J are TRBV2 and TRBJ1-1, with D uncertain. Trimming left V 10 bases short and J 7 bases short, with 13 bases between. Germline V gene lookup returns CDR1 SNHLY and CDR2 FYNNEI. The CDR3 has 11 residues. The CDR3 spells CATRQESEAFF. CDR3 in DNA: TGTGCCACCAGACAAGAGAGTGAAGCTTTCTTT. Using reference TRBV2 and TRBJ1-1 for the parts outside the CDR3, the full variable domain is EPEVTQTPSHQVTQMGQEVILRCVPISNHLYFYWYRQILGQKVEFLVSFYNNEISEKSEIFDDQFSVERPDGSNFTLKIRSTKLEDSAMYFCATRQESEAFFGQGTRLTVV.

This clone was detected only a few times. This chain links TRBV7-6 with TRBJ2-7; D call uncertain. CDR3 size: 15 residues. Per germline, CDR1 SGHVS and CDR2 FNYEAQ. Trimming stripped 5 bases from V and 4 bases from J, with 18 bases between. The CDR3 here is CASSQSPAPRYEQYF. The CDR3 nucleotides read TGTGCCAGCAGCCAAAGTCCGGCCCCTAGATACGAGCAGTACTTC.

This clone was detected only a few times. This chain uses TRBV7-2 with TRBJ2-7; the match to TRBD2 covers 10 bases. V gave up 4 bases and J gave up 4 bases; unmatched junction bases: 1. Germline V gene data show CDR1 as SGHTA and CDR2 as FQGNSA. The CDR3 loop spans 13 amino acids. This CDR3 is CASSSGLAYEQYF. The DNA for the CDR3 is TGTGCCAGCAGCTCGGGACTAGCGTACGAGCAGTACTTC.

The gene calls are TRBV30 and TRBJ2-5, with D uncertain. Looked up from germline, CDR1 is GTSNPN and CDR2 is SVGIG (reference sequence). Deletions cut 1 base from V and 5 bases from J, with 8 bases between. The CDR3 has 12 residues. Here the CDR3 DNA reads TGTGCCTGGAGTGGGGCCTCGGAGACCCAGTACTTC. It codes for CAWSGASETQYF.

The rearrangement uses TRBV10-1 and TRBJ2-3; no reliable D call. Trimming left V 2 bases short and J 1 base short, with 13 bases between. Per the germline V gene, CDR1 is WNHNN and CDR2 is SYGVQD (reference sequence). The CDR3 extends over 16 amino acids. CDR3 sequence (DNA): TGCGCCAGCAGTGAGGGAACACAAACGCGCACAGATACGCAGTATTTT. It encodes CASSEGTQTRTDTQYF.

The chain couples TRBV30 to TRBJ1-2; 10 bases are a match to TRBD1. Germline V gene lookup returns CDR1 GTSNPN and CDR2 SVGIG (reference sequence). This CDR3 contains 11 residues. V was clipped by 5 bases and J by 7 bases; unmatched bases: 1. CDR3 amino acids: CAWWTGGGYTF. CDR3 nucleotide sequence: TGTGCCTGGTGGACAGGGGGTGGCTACACCTTC.

This clone was seen only a few times. The rearrangement joins TRBV4-1 to TRBJ1-3; 12 nucleotides match TRBD1. Germline CDR1 MGHRA, CDR2 YSYEKL. Trimming at V came to 0 bases and at J to 2 bases, leaving 2 bases not matched to a gene. This CDR3 is built from 17 residues. CDR3 DNA: TGCGCCAGCAGCCAAGATGGGACAGGGGGCCCTGGAAACACCATATATTTT. Translating gives CASSQDGTGGPGNTIYF.

This chain links TRBV30 with TRBJ1-1; no clear D gene. Germline V CDR1 and CDR2: GTSNPN, SVGIG (reference sequence). The V gene lost 4 bases and the J gene lost 0 bases, with 24 bases spanning the gap. The CDR3 loop spans 18 amino acids. CDR3 in amino acids: CAWNFGATRFPMNTEAFF. The CDR3 DNA sequence: TGTGCCTGGAATTTTGGTGCGACCAGGTTCCCTATGAACACTGAAGCTTTCTTT. Full variable domain (remainder filled in from reference TRBV30 and TRBJ1-1): SQTIHQWPATLVQPVGSPLSLECTVEGTSNPNLYWYRQAAGRGLQLLFYSVGIGQISSEVPQNLSASRPQDRQFILSSKKLLLSDSGFYLCAWNFGATRFPMNTEAFFGQGTRLTVV.

Only a few counts were recorded for this clone. V gene TRBV19 combines with J gene TRBJ2-7, with a weak D call TRBD2 (6 bases). This CDR3 is 12 amino acids long. Between the trimmed V and J ends, which lost 5 bases and 7 bases, there was a span of 12 bases. Germline V gene lookup returns CDR1 LNHDA and CDR2 SQIVND (reference sequence). This CDR3 is CASSPWGREQYF. Here the CDR3 DNA reads TGTGCCAGTAGTCCGTGGGGGAGGGAGCAGTACTTC.

The genes are TRBV5-1 and TRBJ1-3; D uncertain. CDR1 is SGHRS and CDR2 is YFSETQ in the germline V gene. Trimming removed 0 bases from V and 2 bases from J, with 12 bases in between. The CDR3 runs to 16 residues. The CDR3 DNA sequence: TGCGCCAGCAGCTTGGGAGGAACAGCCACTGGAAACACCATATATTTT. Its translation is CASSLGGTATGNTIYF.

This clone showed up just a few times. The chain uses TRBV5-1 and TRBJ2-5, with D perhaps matching TRBD2 (6 bases). The CDR3 has 15 amino acids. CDR1 and CDR2 from the germline V gene are SGHRS and YFSETQ. Between the trimmed V and J ends, which lost 4 bases and 5 bases, there was a span of 18 bases. The CDR3 nucleotides read TGCGCCAGCAGCCCCCTAGGAGGGCCTGGGGAGACCCAGTACTTC. Amino acid sequence: CASSPLGGPGETQYF.